This T cell receptor (beta chain) originates from a study of monozygotic twins with cystic fibrosis. Study observations and caveats: The repertoire was suggested to be naive-dominated, clonality median around 0.0089. V usage most resembled the co-twin in 13 of 16 pairs.

As for this clone: Antigen: not known.

This table comes from immunoSEQ multiplex PCR, and its TCRdb copy is limited to in-frame clones, with some not included. The sample yields about 9,500 clones, about 98% seen once. The length of the CDR3 is 17 residues. The germline V and J ends were trimmed by 3 bases and 2 bases, with 14 bases remaining between them. Germline V lookup: CDR1 LNHDA, CDR2 SQIVND (reference sequence). The sequenced sample was blood. The sequence derives from a girl aged 2-15 years with cystic fibrosis. The rearrangement uses TRBV19 and TRBJ2-6; D possibly corresponds to TRBD1 (5 bases). The CDR3 spells CASSIVAGITGANVLTF. The CDR3 nucleotides are TGTGCCAGTAGTATCGTCGCAGGGATCACTGGGGCCAACGTCCTGACTTTC.